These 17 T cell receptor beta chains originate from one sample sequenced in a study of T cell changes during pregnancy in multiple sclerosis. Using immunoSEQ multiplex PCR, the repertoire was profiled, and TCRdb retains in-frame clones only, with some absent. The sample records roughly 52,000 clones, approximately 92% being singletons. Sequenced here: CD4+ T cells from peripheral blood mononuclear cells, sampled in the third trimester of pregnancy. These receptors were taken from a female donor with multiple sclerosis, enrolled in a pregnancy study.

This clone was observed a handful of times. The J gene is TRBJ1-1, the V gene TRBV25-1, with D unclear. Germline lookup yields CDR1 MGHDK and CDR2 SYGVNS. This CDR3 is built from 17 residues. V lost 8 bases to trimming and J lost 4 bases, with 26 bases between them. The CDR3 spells CASSPVGVIGSVTEAFF. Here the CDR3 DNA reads TGTGCCAGCTCCCCAGTGGGAGTAATAGGGAGTGTCACTGAAGCTTTCTTT.

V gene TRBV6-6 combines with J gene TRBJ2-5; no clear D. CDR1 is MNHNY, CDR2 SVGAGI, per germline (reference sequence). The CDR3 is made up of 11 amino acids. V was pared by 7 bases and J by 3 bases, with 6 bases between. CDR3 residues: CASTSEETQYF. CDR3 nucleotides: TGTGCCAGCACCTCAGAAGAGACCCAGTACTTC.

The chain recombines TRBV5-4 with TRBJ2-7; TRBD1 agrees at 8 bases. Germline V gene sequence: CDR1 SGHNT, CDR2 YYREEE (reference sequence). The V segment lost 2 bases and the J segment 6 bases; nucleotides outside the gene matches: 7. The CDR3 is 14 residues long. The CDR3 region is CASSFRDRSTEQYF. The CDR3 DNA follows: TGTGCCAGCAGCTTTCGGGACAGGAGTACCGAGCAGTACTTC.

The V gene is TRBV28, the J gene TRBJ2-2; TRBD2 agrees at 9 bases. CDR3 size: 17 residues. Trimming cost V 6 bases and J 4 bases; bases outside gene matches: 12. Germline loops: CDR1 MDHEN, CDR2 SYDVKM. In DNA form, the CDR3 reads TGTGCCAGCAGCCCGAGCGGCGGGAGGGCCAGCACCGGGGAGCTGTTTTTT. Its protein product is CASSPSGGRASTGELFF.

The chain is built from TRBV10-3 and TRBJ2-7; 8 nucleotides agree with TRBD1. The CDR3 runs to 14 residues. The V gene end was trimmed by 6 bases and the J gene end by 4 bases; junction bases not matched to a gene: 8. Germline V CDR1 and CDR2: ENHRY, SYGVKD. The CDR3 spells CAIRTDTGGYEQYF. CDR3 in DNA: TGTGCCATCAGAACCGACACAGGGGGGTACGAGCAGTACTTC.

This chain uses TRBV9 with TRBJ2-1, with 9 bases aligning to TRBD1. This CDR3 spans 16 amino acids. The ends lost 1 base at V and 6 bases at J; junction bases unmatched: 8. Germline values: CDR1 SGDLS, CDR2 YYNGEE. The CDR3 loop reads CASSVTGGAGGNEQFF. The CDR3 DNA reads TGTGCCAGCAGCGTAACAGGGGGCGCCGGCGGCAATGAGCAGTTCTTC.

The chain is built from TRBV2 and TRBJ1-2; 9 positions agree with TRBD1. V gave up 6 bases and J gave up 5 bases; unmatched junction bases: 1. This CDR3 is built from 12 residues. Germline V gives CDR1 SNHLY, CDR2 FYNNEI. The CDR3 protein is CASRGTGYGYTF. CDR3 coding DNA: TGTGCCAGCAGGGGGACAGGGTATGGCTACACCTTC.

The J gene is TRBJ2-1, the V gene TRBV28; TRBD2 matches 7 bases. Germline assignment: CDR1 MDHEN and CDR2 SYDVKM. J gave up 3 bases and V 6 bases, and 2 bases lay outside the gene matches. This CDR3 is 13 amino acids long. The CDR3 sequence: CASRLASYNEQFF. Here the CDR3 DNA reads TGTGCCAGCAGACTAGCGAGCTACAATGAGCAGTTCTTC.

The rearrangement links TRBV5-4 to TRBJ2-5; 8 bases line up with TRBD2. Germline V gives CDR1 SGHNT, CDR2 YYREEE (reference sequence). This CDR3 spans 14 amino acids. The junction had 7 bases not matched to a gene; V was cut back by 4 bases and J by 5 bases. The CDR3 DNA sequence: TGTGCCAGCAGCCCGGCGGGGGGCCGCGAGACCCAGTACTTC. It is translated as CASSPAGGRETQYF.

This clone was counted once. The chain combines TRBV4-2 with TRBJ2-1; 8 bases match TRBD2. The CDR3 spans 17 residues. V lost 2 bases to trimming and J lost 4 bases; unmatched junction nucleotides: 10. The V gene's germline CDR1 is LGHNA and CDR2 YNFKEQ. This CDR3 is CASSQRTSRTLYNEQFF. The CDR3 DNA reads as TGTGCCAGCAGCCAACGGACTAGCCGCACTCTATACAATGAGCAGTTCTTC.

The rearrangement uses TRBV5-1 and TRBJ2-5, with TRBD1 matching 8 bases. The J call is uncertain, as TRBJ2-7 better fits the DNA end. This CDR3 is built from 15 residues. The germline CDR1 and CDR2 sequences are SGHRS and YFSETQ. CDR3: CASSPGQGASYEQYF. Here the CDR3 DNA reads TGCGCCAGCAGCCCCGGACAGGGAGCCTCCTACGAGCAGTACTTC.

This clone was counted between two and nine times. For the CDR3, the DNA is TGTGCCAGCAGCTTAGGACAGGGAAACACCATATATTTT. This gives the protein CASSLGQGNTIYF. The chain recombines TRBV7-3 with TRBJ1-3; weak D call: TRBD1 (6 bases). This CDR3 spans 13 amino acids. Germline CDR1 and CDR2: SGHTA and FQGTGA. V lost 2 bases and J lost 4, with 6 bases in between.

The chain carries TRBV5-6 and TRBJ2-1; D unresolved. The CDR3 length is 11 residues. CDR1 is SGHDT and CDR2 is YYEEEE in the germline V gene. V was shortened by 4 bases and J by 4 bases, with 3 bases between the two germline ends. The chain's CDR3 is CASSTYNEQFF. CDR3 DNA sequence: TGTGCCAGCAGCACTTACAATGAGCAGTTCTTC.

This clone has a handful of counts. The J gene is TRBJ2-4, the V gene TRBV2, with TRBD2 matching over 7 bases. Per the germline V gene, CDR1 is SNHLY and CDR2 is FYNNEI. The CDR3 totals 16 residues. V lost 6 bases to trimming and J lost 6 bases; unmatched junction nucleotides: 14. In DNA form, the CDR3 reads TGTGCCAGCAGGGCTAGCGGAAACCCGGATCGAAACATTCAGTACTTC. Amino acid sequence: CASRASGNPDRNIQYF.

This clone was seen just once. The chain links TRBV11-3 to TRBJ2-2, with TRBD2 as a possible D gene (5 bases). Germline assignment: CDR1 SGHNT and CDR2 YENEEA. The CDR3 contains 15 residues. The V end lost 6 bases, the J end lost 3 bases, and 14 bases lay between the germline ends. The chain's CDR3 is CASSARGADTGELFF. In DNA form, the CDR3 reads TGTGCCAGCAGTGCACGGGGTGCCGACACCGGGGAGCTGTTTTTT.

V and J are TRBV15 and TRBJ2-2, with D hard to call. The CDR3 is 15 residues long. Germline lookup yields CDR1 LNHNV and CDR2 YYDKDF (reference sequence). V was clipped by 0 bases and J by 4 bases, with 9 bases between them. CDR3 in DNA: TGTGCCACCAGCAGAGATCCGACTCTCACCGGGGAGCTGTTTTTT. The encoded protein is CATSRDPTLTGELFF.

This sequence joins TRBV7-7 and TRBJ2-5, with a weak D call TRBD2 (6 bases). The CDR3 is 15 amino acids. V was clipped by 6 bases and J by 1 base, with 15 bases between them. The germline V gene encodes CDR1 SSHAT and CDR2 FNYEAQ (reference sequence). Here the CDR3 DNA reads TGTGCCAGCAGTCCACGTGCGGGGTCCCAAGAGACCCAGTACTTC. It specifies CASSPRAGSQETQYF.